Listed here are 4 T cell receptor beta chains from one sample, sequenced in a study of T cells in Graves' hyperthyroidism and ophthalmopathy. There were TCR beta CDR3 regions amplified from RNA transcripts. During a first-round RT-PCR of the TCR CDR3, the HTBI primer set was used. Using its own MiXCR run on the multiplex PCR reads, TCRdb lists one record per CDR3 protein. Among 400,000 to 500,000 distinct CDR3 sequences listed, approximately 14% were seen once. The sequenced sample was blood. The source is a woman aged 18-29 years with Graves' hyperthyroidism.

The chain carries TRBV18 and TRBJ2-7, with TRBD2 matching over 9 bases. The germline gives CDR1 KGHSH, CDR2 LQKENI. The CDR3 runs to 17 residues. V was pared by 6 bases and J by 5 bases, with 17 bases of the junction left unmatched. The CDR3 region is CASSRQGPSGTWNEQYF. The DNA for the CDR3 is TGTGCCAGCTCGCGACAGGGCCCTAGCGGGACATGGAACGAGCAGTACTTC.

This clonotype was detected many times. This sequence joins TRBV18 and TRBJ1-2, with D unresolved. The ends were cut back, 3 bases at V and 5 bases at J, with 10 bases in the middle. CDR3 size: 13 residues. Germline CDR1 and CDR2: KGHSH and LQKENI. CDR3 in DNA: TGTGCCAGCTCACCTCTGGATGGATATGGCTACACCTTC. Translated: CASSPLDGYGYTF.

This clonotype showed up many times. This chain connects TRBV5-4 to TRBJ2-1, with 10 bases aligning to TRBD2. The V segment lost 4 bases and the J segment 6 bases; nucleotides outside the gene matches: 10. Germline V CDR1 and CDR2: SGHNT, YYREEE (reference sequence). The CDR3 runs to 16 residues. The CDR3 reads CASSRWWTSGVNEQFF. The CDR3 bases are TGTGCCAGCAGCAGATGGTGGACTAGCGGAGTCAATGAGCAGTTCTTC.

The chain combines TRBV29-1 with TRBJ2-1; D is ambiguous. V was trimmed by 2 bases and J by 1 base, leaving 12 bases between them. The CDR3 contains 15 residues. Germline V gene data show CDR1 as SQVTM and CDR2 as ANQGSEA. The CDR3 DNA sequence: TGCAGCGTTGAAACCGACGCGATGTCCTACAATGAGCAGTTCTTC. Amino acids: CSVETDAMSYNEQFF.